The 9 T cell receptor beta chains given below trace back to one sample, sequenced in a study of T cells in Graves' hyperthyroidism and ophthalmopathy. What was amplified from RNA transcripts were TCR beta CDR3 regions. First-round RT-PCR of the TCR CDR3 relied on the HTBI primer set. Each CDR3 protein gets one entry after TCRdb re-called the multiplex PCR reads with MiXCR. This table holds some 600,000 distinct CDR3 sequences, about 15% found once. The specimen was blood. Source of these receptors: a woman under 40 with Graves' hyperthyroidism that later progressed to Graves' ophthalmopathy.

Many counts were recorded for this clonotype. The chain links TRBV12-3 or TRBV12-4 to TRBJ1-1; D is perhaps TRBD1 (5 bases). V dropped 7 bases and J dropped 0 bases, with 18 bases sitting between them. The length of the CDR3 is 16 residues. CDR3 loop: CASTRGGERVNTEAFF. Written as DNA, the CDR3 is TGTGCCAGCACACGTGGGGGGGAGAGGGTGAACACTGAAGCTTTCTTT.

This clonotype was recorded at least ten times. This rearrangement joins TRBV7-3 to TRBJ2-1; D possibly corresponds to TRBD2 (6 bases). Germline loops: CDR1 SGHTA, CDR2 FQGTGA. The CDR3 covers 12 residues. V was pared by 4 bases and J by 10 bases, with 11 bases between. This chain's CDR3 is CASSSTRREQFF. In nucleotides, the CDR3 is TGTGCCAGCAGCTCGACTAGGCGGGAGCAGTTCTTC.

This clonotype has ten or more counts. The V call is TRBV12-3 or TRBV12-4, the J call TRBJ2-1; D might be TRBD1 or TRBD2, each matching 6 bases. The CDR3 has 16 residues. Trimming pared 5 bases from V and 8 bases from J, leaving 22 bases between. This CDR3 reads CASSPRMAPGGDEQFF. CDR3 nucleotide sequence: TGTGCCAGCAGTCCCCGCATGGCCCCCGGGGGCGATGAGCAGTTCTTC.

This clonotype was counted ten times or more. This chain uses TRBV18 with TRBJ1-5, with 9 bases lining up with TRBD1. The V gene end was trimmed by 5 bases and the J gene end by 1 base; junction bases not matched to a gene: 3. The CDR3 covers 15 residues. Germline lookup yields CDR1 KGHSH and CDR2 LQKENI. CDR3 sequence: CASSSQGASNQPQHF. The CDR3 DNA follows: TGTGCCAGCTCATCACAGGGGGCCAGCAATCAGCCCCAGCATTTT.

V is TRBV19 and J is TRBJ2-1; TRBD2 is a possible D gene (5 bases). The V gene lost 1 base and the J gene lost 3 bases, with 10 bases spanning the gap. Germline-derived CDR1 and CDR2 are LNHDA and SQIVND (reference sequence). The CDR3 is 15 residues long. The CDR3 here is CASSIGGNNYNEQFF. The DNA for the CDR3 is TGTGCCAGTAGTATAGGAGGGAATAACTACAATGAGCAGTTCTTC. Complete variable domain (other parts from reference TRBV19 and TRBJ2-1): DGGITQSPKYLFRKEGQNVTLSCEQNLNHDAMYWYRQDPGQGLRLIYYSQIVNDFQKGDIAEGYSVSREKKESFPLTVTSAQKNPTAFYLCASSIGGNNYNEQFFGPGTRLTVL.

This rearrangement joins TRBV27 to TRBJ1-1, with D unclear. Per germline, CDR1 MNHEY and CDR2 SMNVEV (reference sequence). The length of the CDR3 is 14 residues. Trimming took off 2 bases at V and 2 bases at J, with 9 bases between the two ends. The CDR3 reads CASSLISCNTEAFF. CDR3 coding DNA: TGTGCCAGCAGTTTAATTTCATGCAACACTGAAGCTTTCTTT.

This clonotype was recorded at least ten times. This chain joins TRBV19 and TRBJ1-5; tentatively, D is TRBD1 (6 bases). V lost 4 bases to trimming and J lost 2 bases, with 15 bases between them. This CDR3 has 16 amino acids. The germline V gene encodes CDR1 LNHDA and CDR2 SQIVND (reference sequence). Written as DNA, the CDR3 is TGTGCCAGTAGTACTCGACAGGCTTGGGGCAATCAGCCCCAGCATTTT. Translating it yields CASSTRQAWGNQPQHF. Filled out from reference TRBV19 and TRBJ1-5, the complete variable domain reads DGGITQSPKYLFRKEGQNVTLSCEQNLNHDAMYWYRQDPGQGLRLIYYSQIVNDFQKGDIAEGYSVSREKKESFPLTVTSAQKNPTAFYLCASSTRQAWGNQPQHFGDGTRLSIL.

This clonotype has a count of ten or more. The rearrangement uses TRBV6-1 and TRBJ1-6; a weak D match, TRBD1 (6 bases). Trimming removed 6 bases from V and 8 bases from J, with 26 bases in between. This CDR3 has 18 residues. Germline CDR1 MNHNS, CDR2 SASEGT. The CDR3 is CASSNLQGGFRLDSPLHF. The CDR3, as DNA: TGTGCCAGCAGCAACCTACAGGGAGGGTTTCGTTTGGATTCACCCCTCCACTTT.

V is TRBV7-2 and J is TRBJ2-1; TRBD2 matches 9 bases. This CDR3 has 15 residues. The trim removed 7 bases at V and 5 bases at J, leaving 9 bases unmatched. The germline CDR1 and CDR2 sequences are SGHTA and FQGNSA. CDR3 region: CASTRGLAGNNEQFF. DNA for the CDR3: TGTGCCAGCACTAGGGGGCTAGCGGGGAACAATGAGCAGTTCTTC.